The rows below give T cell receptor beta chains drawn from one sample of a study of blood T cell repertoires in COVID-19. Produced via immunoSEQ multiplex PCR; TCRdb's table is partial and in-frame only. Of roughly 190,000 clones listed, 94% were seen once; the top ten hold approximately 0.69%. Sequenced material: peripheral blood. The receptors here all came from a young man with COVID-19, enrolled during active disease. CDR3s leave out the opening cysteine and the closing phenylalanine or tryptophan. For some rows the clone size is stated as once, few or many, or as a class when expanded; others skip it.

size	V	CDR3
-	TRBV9	ASSPTPDNTEAF
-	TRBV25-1	ASSFGDTQY
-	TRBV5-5	ASSRNRDSNQPQH
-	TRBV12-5	ASGTAGAANEKLF
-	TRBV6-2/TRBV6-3	ASSYSATVTQPQH
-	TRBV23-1	ASSPTPSGGVNQPQH
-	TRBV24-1	ATSDQRQGALLSYGYT
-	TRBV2	ATTGGGWGTEAF
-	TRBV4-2	ASSQEGAGDTEAF
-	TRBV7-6	ASSPQGSNTEAF
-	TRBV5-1	ASSFAPDRGGTEAF
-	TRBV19	ASSMGHVDTEAF
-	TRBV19	ASSILGQASNYGYT
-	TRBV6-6	ASMGVSSYEQY
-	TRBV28	ASSFQGANYGYT
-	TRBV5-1	ASTPRGRTYEQY
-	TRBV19	ATSFGRTIPVWGYT
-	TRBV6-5	ASGPGQYSPQH
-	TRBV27	ASSLSIRRRNYGYT
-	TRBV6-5	ASSLHRDGYT
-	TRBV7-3	ASSLTPTGSTGELF
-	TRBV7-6	ASSLSGGFGNTIY
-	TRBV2	ASSVETDEKLF
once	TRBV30	AWSAGREADTQY
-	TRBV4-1	ASSQEGRDSPLH
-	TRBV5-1	ASSLKLNYEQY
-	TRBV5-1	ASSAENQGTEAF